The 26 T cell receptor beta chains below were found in one sample sequenced in a study of spatial heterogeneity in lung cancer. Time point: sample taken at primary tumor resection. Antigen specificity for these receptors is unknown. MiXCR was run by TCRdb on the 5' RACE reads, yielding one entry per CDR3 protein. The table lists roughly 17,000 distinct CDR3 sequences, 6.2% of them singletons. Findings and caveats of the study: Within tumors, counts of expanded alpha and beta TCRs tracked tumor mutation counts.

The sequenced sample was lung tumor tissue, obtained at surgery. These receptor sequences come from a male donor with early-stage non-small cell lung cancer.

This clonotype was seen repeatedly, ten times or more. The chain employs TRBV4-1 and TRBJ2-7; a weak D match, TRBD1 (8 bases). Trimming removed 4 bases from V and 6 bases from J, with 19 bases in between. The CDR3 covers 15 residues. CDR1 and CDR2 from the germline V gene are MGHRA and YSYEKL. CDR3 coding DNA: TGCGCCAGCAGCCGTCAAGGACAGGGAGGGGCCGAGCAGTACTTC. Translating it yields CASSRQGQGGAEQYF.

This clonotype was counted a few times. The chain couples TRBV25-1 to TRBJ2-5; no reliable D call. V gave up 4 bases and J gave up 9 bases, with 9 bases separating them. The CDR3 length is 11 residues. Germline CDR1 is MGHDK and CDR2 is SYGVNS. The CDR3 spells CASSGAAAQYF. The DNA for the CDR3 is TGTGCCAGCAGTGGCGCGGCGGCCCAGTACTTC. The variable domain in full, completed from reference TRBV25-1 and TRBJ2-5, reads EADIYQTPRYLVIGTGKKITLECSQTMGHDKMYWYQQDPGMELHLIHYSYGVNSTEKGDLSSESTVSRIRTEHFPLTLESARPSHTSQYLCASSGAAAQYFGPGTRLLVL.

This clonotype was detected ten times or more. The rearrangement links TRBV28 to TRBJ2-7; a possible D gene is TRBD2 (6 bases). This CDR3 comprises 14 residues. Germline V gene lookup returns CDR1 MDHEN and CDR2 SYDVKM. Trimming left V 7 bases short and J 2 bases short, with 15 bases between. CDR3: CASMDLGRPYEQYF. CDR3 DNA sequence: TGTGCCAGCATGGACCTGGGGAGGCCCTACGAGCAGTACTTC.

This clonotype was detected many times. V is TRBV24-1 and J is TRBJ2-2; a possible D gene is TRBD1 (6 bases). CDR3 size: 15 residues. V was cut by 2 bases and J by 5 bases, with 11 bases left in between. The germline gives CDR1 KGHDR, CDR2 SFDVKD. CDR3 amino acids: CATSDSRTATGELFF. The CDR3 nucleotides are TGTGCCACCAGTGATTCCAGGACAGCTACCGGGGAGCTGTTTTTT.

This clonotype has a count of ten or more. The genes are TRBV30 and TRBJ2-1, with D possibly TRBD1 on 5 matching bases. Germline V gene sequence: CDR1 GTSNPN, CDR2 SVGIG (reference sequence). The CDR3 has 14 residues. The V gene lost 3 bases and the J gene lost 4 bases, with 13 bases spanning the gap. The CDR3 here is CAWRDTPRYNEQFF. CDR3 DNA sequence: TGTGCCTGGAGGGACACCCCACGGTACAATGAGCAGTTCTTC.

This clonotype was observed at least ten times. The V call is TRBV20-1, the J call TRBJ2-7; 8 bases map to TRBD2. This CDR3 spans 15 amino acids. V lost 0 bases to trimming and J lost 2 bases; unmatched junction nucleotides: 6. Germline lookup yields CDR1 DFQATT and CDR2 SNEGSKA (reference sequence). The CDR3 reads CSARDPASGPYEQYF. The CDR3 nucleotides read TGCAGTGCTAGAGATCCCGCTAGCGGGCCCTACGAGCAGTACTTC.

This clonotype was picked up many times. V gene TRBV2 combines with J gene TRBJ2-4; D gene unclear. Looked up from germline, CDR1 is SNHLY and CDR2 is FYNNEI. The CDR3 runs 16 residues. V was pared by 2 bases and J by 0 bases, with 11 bases between. The CDR3 reads CASSELRVLAKNIQYF. In DNA, the CDR3 is TGTGCCAGCAGTGAACTTCGAGTCCTAGCCAAAAACATTCAGTACTTC.

By share, this clonotype ranks as medium-sized. The chain employs TRBV29-1 and TRBJ2-1, with D unresolved. The CDR3 consists of 14 residues. Germline assignment: CDR1 SQVTM and CDR2 ANQGSEA. V was pared by 7 bases and J by 3 bases, with 16 bases between. CDR3 bases: TGCAGCGCGGACGGTGGGTCATTCTACAATGAGCAGTTCTTC. Its protein product is CSADGGSFYNEQFF.

This chain connects TRBV20-1 to TRBJ1-5, with D possibly being TRBD1 (5 bases). Trimming pared 0 bases from V and 2 bases from J, leaving 14 bases between. The germline V gene encodes CDR1 DFQATT and CDR2 SNEGSKA (reference sequence). There are 16 residues in the CDR3. The CDR3 is CSARERRGVGNQPQHF. The CDR3, as DNA: TGCAGTGCTAGAGAAAGAAGAGGGGTAGGCAATCAGCCCCAGCATTTT.

This clonotype was counted ten times or more. The junction departs from germline at one end; a sequencing error may be responsible. The CDR3 loop is CASSLALAFADTQYF. The CDR3 region has the DNA TGTGCTAGCAGCTTAGCCCTAGCATTCGCAGATACGCAGTATTTT. This chain joins TRBV7-7 and TRBJ2-3, with D tentatively TRBD2 (5 bases). The CDR3 length is 15 residues. Germline CDR1 reads SSHAT; CDR2 reads FNYEAQ (reference sequence).

The table lists this clonotype with many counts. The chain recombines TRBV20-1 with TRBJ2-4, with TRBD1 matching over 9 bases. With 6 bases clipped from V and 0 bases from J, the junction kept 6 bases outside the gene matches. CDR1 is DFQATT, CDR2 SNEGSKA, per germline (reference sequence). The CDR3 loop spans 15 amino acids. CDR3 sequence: CSALDRGKAKNIQYF. CDR3 nucleotides: TGCAGTGCCCTGGACAGGGGAAAAGCCAAAAACATTCAGTACTTC.

This clonotype appeared a few times. The chain has TRBV20-1 and TRBJ2-7; D might be TRBD2 (6 bases). CDR3 length: 14 amino acids. The V end was cut by 3 bases, the J end by 0 bases, with 12 bases between. Germline V gives CDR1 DFQATT, CDR2 SNEGSKA (reference sequence). The CDR3 region is CSARFGGSSYEQYF. The CDR3 nucleotides are TGCAGTGCTAGGTTCGGAGGGTCCTCCTACGAGCAGTACTTC.

This clonotype showed up just a few times. The chain combines TRBV18 with TRBJ2-2; D call uncertain. The V gene lost 3 bases and the J gene lost 6 bases, with 20 bases spanning the gap. In germline, CDR1 is KGHSH, CDR2 LQKENI. The CDR3 has 17 amino acids. Here the CDR3 reads CASSPTTSSSGSGELFF. The CDR3 DNA reads TGTGCCAGCTCACCTACCACCAGTTCGTCGGGTTCCGGGGAGCTGTTTTTT.

This clonotype came up many times. The rearrangement joins TRBV11-2 to TRBJ2-1; 8 bases align to TRBD1. V dropped 3 bases and J dropped 5; count of bases not matched to a gene: 3. Germline CDR1 and CDR2: SGHAT and FQNNGV. The CDR3 is 14 residues long. CDR3: CASSFGTGHNEQFF. Here the CDR3 DNA reads TGTGCCAGCAGCTTTGGGACAGGACACAATGAGCAGTTCTTC.

This clonotype was seen ten or more times. CDR3 residues: CAWSMGSYNEQFF. The CDR3 DNA is TGTGCCTGGAGTATGGGCTCCTACAATGAGCAGTTCTTC. The V call is TRBV30, the J call TRBJ2-1, with D unclear. From germline, CDR1 is GTSNPN and CDR2 SVGIG (reference sequence). Trimming removed 2 bases at V and 0 bases at J, with 5 bases between. This CDR3 comprises 13 residues.

This clonotype has ten or more counts. V is TRBV18 and J is TRBJ1-2; D gene unclear. The CDR3 is 11 amino acids. Germline loops: CDR1 KGHSH, CDR2 LQKENI. Between the trimmed V and J ends, which lost 2 bases and 6 bases, there was a span of 4 bases. As DNA, the CDR3 is TGTGCCAGCTCACCAGGGGATGGCTACACCTTC. Protein sequence: CASSPGDGYTF.

Many counts were recorded for this clonotype. This rearrangement joins TRBV5-1 to TRBJ1-1; TRBD1 matches at 11 bases. This CDR3 region has 15 residues. V trimming: 3 bases; J trimming: 3 bases; junction bases outside the gene matches: 4. The germline gives CDR1 SGHRS, CDR2 YFSETQ. CDR3 coding DNA: TGCGCCAGCAGCTGGGGACAGGGGGTGGACACTGAAGCTTTCTTT. Translation gives CASSWGQGVDTEAFF.

Concerning this clonotype: A much more abundant neighbour one base away suggests this may be a read error. This chain connects TRBV12-5 to TRBJ2-5; D is perhaps TRBD1 (5 bases). This CDR3 is built from 14 residues. CDR1 is LGHNT, CDR2 FRNRAP, per germline. Here the CDR3 DNA reads TGTGCTAGTGGTTTCATGGGGCGTCAAGAGACCCAGCACTTC. It specifies CASGFMGRQETQHF.

The chain is built from TRBV28 and TRBJ1-5; 7 bases match TRBD1. J was trimmed by 7 bases and V by 11 bases; bases with no gene match: 8. This CDR3 spans 12 amino acids. In germline, CDR1 is MDHEN, CDR2 SYDVKM. As DNA, the CDR3 is TGTGCCGGGAGACAGGGAGGACAGCCCCAGCATTTT. It encodes CAGRQGGQPQHF.

As for this clonotype: This may be a read error, as it is one base from a much larger clone. J is TRBJ2-5 and V is TRBV4-3; TRBD2 agrees at 10 bases. CDR3 length: 16 amino acids. Germline V gives CDR1 LGHNA, CDR2 YSLEER. The V segment lost 7 bases and the J segment 1 base; nucleotides outside the gene matches: 9. As DNA, the CDR3 is TGCGCCAGCAACCAGATAGCGGGGGGCCTCCAAGAGACCCAGTACTTC. This codes for CASNQIAGGLQETQYF.

The chain employs TRBV7-9 and TRBJ1-6; TRBD1 matches at 9 bases. This CDR3 region has 12 residues. V lost 6 bases and J lost 9; bases outside the gene matches: 0. CDR1 and CDR2 (germline): SEHNR, FQNEAQ (reference sequence). In DNA form, the CDR3 reads TGTGCCAGCAGGGACAGGGGTTCACCCCTCCACTTT. Its translation is CASRDRGSPLHF.

This clonotype was detected ten times or more. The rearrangement joins TRBV20-1 to TRBJ1-3; possibly TRBD1 for D (5 bases). Germline loops: CDR1 DFQATT, CDR2 SNEGSKA (reference sequence). With 3 bases removed from V and 0 bases from J, the gap between germline ends came to 6 bases. This CDR3 has 13 amino acids. CDR3 in amino acids: CSASTGSGNTIYF. DNA for the CDR3: TGCAGTGCTAGCACAGGCTCTGGAAACACCATATATTTT.

There are many counts of this clonotype. This rearrangement joins TRBV4-3 to TRBJ2-1; D may match TRBD1 or TRBD2 (5 bases each). Trimming left V 4 bases short and J 0 bases short, with 10 bases between. This CDR3 contains 15 residues. The germline gives CDR1 LGHNA, CDR2 YSLEER. The CDR3, as DNA: TGCGCCAGCAGCCCCGGGACGAGCTCCTACAATGAGCAGTTCTTC. Translating gives CASSPGTSSYNEQFF.

This clonotype was counted many times. The chain joins TRBV7-8 to TRBJ2-7, with 9 bases matching TRBD1. J was trimmed by 1 base and V by 1 base; bases with no gene match: 2. This CDR3 region has 15 residues. CDR1 and CDR2 (germline): SGHVS, FQNEAQ. CDR3 amino acids: CASSLEGTGSYEQYF. The CDR3 coding sequence is TGTGCCAGCAGCTTAGAAGGGACAGGGTCCTACGAGCAGTACTTC.

This clonotype was detected a few times. This chain connects TRBV20-1 to TRBJ2-7; no firm D call. Deletions cut 6 bases from V and 0 bases from J, with 15 bases between. Germline lookup yields CDR1 DFQATT and CDR2 SNEGSKA (reference sequence). The CDR3 extends over 14 amino acids. The CDR3 is CSALLRKASYEQYF. CDR3 sequence (DNA): TGCAGTGCCCTTTTAAGGAAAGCCTCCTACGAGCAGTACTTC.

There are many counts of this clonotype. The chain links TRBV6-5 to TRBJ2-5, with TRBD2 as a possible D gene (5 bases). V was trimmed by 6 bases and J by 3 bases, leaving 14 bases between them. The length of the CDR3 is 14 residues. From germline, CDR1 is MNHEY and CDR2 SVGAGI. The CDR3 sequence is CASRKADGKETQYF. The CDR3 bases are TGTGCCAGCAGGAAAGCGGACGGGAAAGAGACCCAGTACTTC.